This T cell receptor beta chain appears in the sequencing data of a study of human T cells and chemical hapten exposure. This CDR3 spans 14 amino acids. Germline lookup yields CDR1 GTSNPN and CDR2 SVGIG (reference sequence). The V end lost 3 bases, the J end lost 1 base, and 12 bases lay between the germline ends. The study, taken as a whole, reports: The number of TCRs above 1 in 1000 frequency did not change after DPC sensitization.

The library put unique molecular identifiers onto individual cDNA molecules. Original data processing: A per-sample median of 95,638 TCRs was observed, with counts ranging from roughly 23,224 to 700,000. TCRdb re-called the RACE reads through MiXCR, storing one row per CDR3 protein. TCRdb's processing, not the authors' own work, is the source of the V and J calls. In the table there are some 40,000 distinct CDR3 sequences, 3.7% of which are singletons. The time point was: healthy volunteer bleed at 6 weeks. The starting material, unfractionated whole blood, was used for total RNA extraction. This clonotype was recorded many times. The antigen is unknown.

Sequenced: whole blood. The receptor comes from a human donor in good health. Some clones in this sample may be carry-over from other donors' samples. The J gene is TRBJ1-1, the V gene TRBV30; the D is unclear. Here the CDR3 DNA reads TGTGCCTGGAGCTGGGAGGTTCCGAACACTGAAGCTTTCTTT. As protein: CAWSWEVPNTEAFF. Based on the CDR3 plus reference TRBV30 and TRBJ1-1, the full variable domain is SQTIHQWPATLVQPVGSPLSLECTVEGTSNPNLYWYRQAAGRGLQLLFYSVGIGQISSEVPQNLSASRPQDRQFILSSKKLLLSDSGFYLCAWSWEVPNTEAFFGQGTRLTVV.